Described below is a single T cell receptor (beta chain) sequence and its context. Antigen: not known. Trimming removed 3 bases at V and 0 bases at J, with 9 bases between. The V gene's germline CDR1 is LNHDA and CDR2 SQIVND (reference sequence). This CDR3 contains 15 residues. This record comes from a study of T cells in localized non-small cell lung cancer. Study findings and constraints: Researchers found a median 57 of the top 100 tumor clones in adjacent lung. Since sequencing was restricted to only one region of the tumor, intratumor heterogeneity remains a possibility.

Method: immunoSEQ multiplex PCR; TCRdb's copy keeps in-frame clones and lacks some. The sample lists approximately 840 clones; about 17% were seen once. The receptor's source is a female donor older than 55 with stage II squamous cell lung carcinoma. The source was normal lung tissue next to the tumor, collected before any cancer treatment. The chain carries TRBV19 and TRBJ2-4, with D perhaps matching TRBD1 (6 bases). The CDR3 is CASSIRRGAKNIQYF. The DNA of the CDR3 is TGTGCCAGTAGTATTCGCAGGGGAGCCAAAAACATTCAGTACTTC. The full variable domain, with the rest looked up from reference TRBV19 and TRBJ2-4, is DGGITQSPKYLFRKEGQNVTLSCEQNLNHDAMYWYRQDPGQGLRLIYYSQIVNDFQKGDIAEGYSVSREKKESFPLTVTSAQKNPTAFYLCASSIRRGAKNIQYFGAGTRLSVL.